Listed here are 19 T cell receptor beta chains from one sample, sequenced in a study of early T cells in non-severe SARS-CoV-2 infection. TCRdb reprocessed the 5' RACE reads with MiXCR, giving one entry per CDR3 protein. The table lists some 57,000 distinct CDR3 sequences, roughly a tenth of them singletons. The specimen was whole blood. These TCRs come from an adult who was a healthcare worker with PCR-confirmed SARS-CoV-2 infection or an uninfected control (not recorded which).

This clonotype was detected a few times. V usage is TRBV2 and J usage is TRBJ2-7; 8 bases map to TRBD2. J lost 6 bases, V lost 3 bases, and 13 bases had no gene match. Germline values: CDR1 SNHLY, CDR2 FYNNEI. This CDR3 region has 16 residues. The DNA of the CDR3 is TGTGCCAGCAGTGACCTGTGGCGGGGGGCCGTAGGCGAGCAGTACTTC. As protein: CASSDLWRGAVGEQYF.

Details on this clonotype: One junction end does not reproduce the germline sequence, and a read error may be involved. The genes are TRBV6-2 or TRBV6-3 and TRBJ1-2; 9 nucleotides line up with TRBD1. The length of the CDR3 is 18 residues. Looked up from germline, CDR1 is MNHEY and CDR2 is SVGEGT. The CDR3 DNA is TGTGCCAGCAGTCCCAACGTCCCGGGACAGGGAGCTAACTATGGCCACACCTTC. Translation: CASSPNVPGQGANYGHTF.

This clonotype was counted at least ten times. The CDR3 region is CAIQGLTNTEAFF. The CDR3 DNA follows: TGTGCCATCCAGGGATTGACGAACACTGAAGCTTTCTTT. The chain is built from TRBV10-3 and TRBJ1-1; D perhaps matches TRBD1 (5 bases). Germline CDR1 ENHRY, CDR2 SYGVKD. There are 13 residues in the CDR3. V was cut by 8 bases and J by 1 base, with 11 bases left in between.

This clonotype was counted ten times or more. The chain employs TRBV10-3 and TRBJ2-3, with D possibly TRBD2 on 6 matching bases. Germline V lookup: CDR1 ENHRY, CDR2 SYGVKD. V was pared by 6 bases and J by 3 bases, with 13 bases between. CDR3 length: 14 residues. The CDR3 protein is CAISRDSMTDTQYF. CDR3 DNA sequence: TGTGCCATCAGCCGGGACTCGATGACAGATACGCAGTATTTT.

This chain connects TRBV6-2 or TRBV6-3 to TRBJ1-1; 7 bases fit TRBD1. The V gene end was trimmed by 6 bases and the J gene end by 8 bases; junction bases not matched to a gene: 12. The CDR3 covers 14 residues. Looked up from germline, CDR1 is MNHEY and CDR2 is SVGEGT. CDR3 amino acids: CASSRTDRWAEAFF. CDR3 DNA sequence: TGTGCCAGCAGCCGCACGGACAGGTGGGCAGAAGCTTTCTTT.

This clonotype occurred a few times. The junction departs from the called germline gene at one end, perhaps through a read error. This chain links TRBV11-2 with TRBJ2-6, with D possibly matching TRBD1 (5 bases). CDR1 and CDR2 from the germline V gene are SGHAT and FQNNGV. The CDR3 consists of 13 residues. The CDR3 is CASSPNGANVLIF. Here the CDR3 DNA reads TGTGCCAGCAGCCCGAATGGGGCCAACGTCCTGATTTTC.

This clonotype was detected ten times or more. This sequence joins TRBV10-2 and TRBJ1-1; D not certain. The length of the CDR3 is 14 residues. The V end was cut by 1 base, the J end by 1 base, with 7 bases between. Germline V gene lookup returns CDR1 WSHSY and CDR2 SAAADI. In nucleotides, the CDR3 is TGCGCCAGCAGTGAGTTCCCGGGGAACACTGAAGCTTTCTTT. Its translation is CASSEFPGNTEAFF.

At least ten counts were recorded for this clonotype. This chain joins TRBV6-5 and TRBJ2-5; TRBD2 matches 10 bases. With 5 bases clipped from V and 5 bases from J, the junction kept 5 bases outside the gene matches. Germline assignment: CDR1 MNHEY and CDR2 SVGAGI. The CDR3 length is 14 residues. This chain's CDR3 is CASSLGLATETQYF. The CDR3 region has the DNA TGTGCCAGCAGTCTGGGACTAGCGACGGAGACCCAGTACTTC.

This clonotype was counted a few times. J is TRBJ1-1 and V is TRBV28; D uncertain. The CDR3 sequence is 12 residues long. V lost 2 bases and J lost 10, with 11 bases in between. The germline gives CDR1 MDHEN, CDR2 SYDVKM. The CDR3 here is CASSLEVHSAFF. The CDR3, as DNA: TGTGCCAGCAGTTTAGAGGTCCACTCAGCTTTCTTT. Drawing the rest from reference TRBV28 and TRBJ1-1, the complete variable domain is DVKVTQSSRYLVKRTGEKVFLECVQDMDHENMFWYRQDPGLGLRLIYFSYDVKMKEKGDIPEGYSVSREKKERFSLILESASTNQTSMYLCASSLEVHSAFFGQGTRLTVV.

The table lists this clonotype with many counts. The chain joins TRBV18 to TRBJ2-2; D may be TRBD1 (6 bases). V dropped 2 bases and J dropped 4 bases, with 11 bases sitting between them. The CDR3 has 15 residues. The germline CDR1 and CDR2 sequences are KGHSH and LQKENI. The CDR3 bases are TGTGCCAGCTCACCAAGGCAGGGGTCCACCGGGGAGCTGTTTTTT. The encoded protein is CASSPRQGSTGELFF.

The chain couples TRBV10-3 to TRBJ2-3; 8 nucleotides agree with TRBD1. Germline CDR1 is ENHRY and CDR2 is SYGVKD. Unmatched junction bases numbered 5, after V lost 5 bases and J lost 1 base. The CDR3 is 15 amino acids. The chain's CDR3 is CAISNRGAGTDTQYF. The CDR3 nucleotides read TGTGCCATCAGTAACAGGGGGGCGGGCACAGATACGCAGTATTTT.

This clonotype was counted between two and nine times. The chain joins TRBV14 to TRBJ1-2; D might be TRBD1 (6 bases). Germline values: CDR1 SGHDN, CDR2 FVKESK. The CDR3 is 13 residues long. V was clipped by 7 bases and J by 7 bases, with 16 bases between them. CDR3 loop: CASTGIQGSGYTF. DNA for the CDR3: TGTGCCAGCACTGGAATACAGGGATCTGGCTACACCTTC.

This clonotype has ten or more counts. This CDR3 reads CASSPAGLAGNTGELFF. The CDR3 coding sequence is TGTGCCAGCAGCCCCGCCGGGCTAGCGGGAAACACCGGGGAGCTGTTTTTT. The chain couples TRBV6-5 to TRBJ2-2; 9 nucleotides line up with TRBD2. Per germline, CDR1 MNHEY and CDR2 SVGAGI. V lost 6 bases and J lost 2; bases outside the gene matches: 10. The CDR3 covers 17 residues.

The chain is built from TRBV9 and TRBJ2-3, with a tentative D call TRBD2 (6 bases). Trimming left V 4 bases short and J 0 bases short, with 12 bases between. The CDR3 covers 15 residues. CDR1 SGDLS and CDR2 YYNGEE come from the germline V gene. The CDR3 DNA follows: TGTGCCAGCAGCTTTGGGGGGACTAGCACAGATACGCAGTATTTT. Encoded protein: CASSFGGTSTDTQYF.

This clonotype was seen only a few times. The CDR3 is CASSLAQIVPGNTIYF. CDR3 in DNA: TGTGCCAGCAGCTTAGCGCAAATCGTCCCTGGAAACACCATATATTTT. This chain uses TRBV7-2 with TRBJ1-3; D is uncertain. CDR1 is SGHTA and CDR2 is FQGNSA in the germline V gene. This CDR3 spans 16 amino acids. The V end was cut by 0 bases, the J end by 2 bases, with 11 bases between. The variable domain in full, with the rest retrieved from reference TRBV7-2 and TRBJ1-3, is GAGVSQSPSNKVTEKGKDVELRCDPISGHTALYWYRQSLGQGLEFLIYFQGNSAPDKSGLPSDRFSAERTGGSVSTLTIQRTQQEDSAVYLCASSLAQIVPGNTIYFGEGSWLTVV.

This clonotype has ten or more counts. The chain recombines TRBV25-1 with TRBJ2-2, with D perhaps matching TRBD2 (6 bases). Germline lookup yields CDR1 MGHDK and CDR2 SYGVNS. V lost 6 bases, J lost 4 bases, and 12 bases lay in between. This CDR3 comprises 14 residues. The CDR3: CASRGVGGTGELFF. The CDR3 DNA follows: TGTGCCAGCAGAGGCGTGGGGGGCACCGGGGAGCTGTTTTTT.

This clonotype was seen many times. This rearrangement joins TRBV11-2 to TRBJ2-5; D might be TRBD1 (6 bases). Germline-derived CDR1 and CDR2 are SGHAT and FQNNGV. Deletions cut 4 bases from V and 1 base from J, with 10 bases between. This CDR3 comprises 14 residues. CDR3 sequence: CASSWQGPQETQYF. CDR3 DNA sequence: TGTGCCAGCAGCTGGCAGGGGCCCCAAGAGACCCAGTACTTC.

This clonotype was counted ten times or more. V gene TRBV29-1 combines with J gene TRBJ2-7; a possible D gene is TRBD2 (6 bases). Trimming removed 7 bases at V and 1 base at J, with 8 bases between. The CDR3 has 11 residues. Germline CDR1 SQVTM, CDR2 ANQGSEA. CDR3 region: CSARESYEQYF. The CDR3 nucleotides are TGCAGCGCCCGGGAGTCCTACGAGCAGTACTTC.

Many counts were recorded for this clonotype. CDR3 bases: TGTGCCAGCACGGAAGAGGGAATCTCCTCCTACGAGCAGTACTTC. Translated: CASTEEGISSYEQYF. This rearrangement joins TRBV6-1 to TRBJ2-7, with D perhaps TRBD2 (5 bases). V was cut by 7 bases and J by 0 bases, with 16 bases left in between. Per germline, CDR1 MNHNS and CDR2 SASEGT. CDR3 length: 15 residues.